This T cell receptor beta chain was recorded in a study of T cell changes during pregnancy in multiple sclerosis. Profiling relied on immunoSEQ multiplex PCR, and the TCRdb table lists in-frame clones only, not all of them. This table holds more than 100,000 clones, roughly 93% found once. Trimming cost V 5 bases and J 5 bases; bases outside gene matches: 8. The CDR3 has 14 amino acids. Looked up from germline, CDR1 is SGHTA and CDR2 is FQGNSA. The chain links TRBV7-2 to TRBJ1-1, with 7 bases aligning to TRBD1. Here the sequenced sample was peripheral blood, taken after pregnancy. The sequence was collected from a female donor with multiple sclerosis, enrolled in a pregnancy study. CDR3 protein: CASSPTGISTEAFF. The CDR3 DNA reads as TGTGCCAGCAGCCCGACAGGGATAAGTACTGAAGCTTTCTTT.